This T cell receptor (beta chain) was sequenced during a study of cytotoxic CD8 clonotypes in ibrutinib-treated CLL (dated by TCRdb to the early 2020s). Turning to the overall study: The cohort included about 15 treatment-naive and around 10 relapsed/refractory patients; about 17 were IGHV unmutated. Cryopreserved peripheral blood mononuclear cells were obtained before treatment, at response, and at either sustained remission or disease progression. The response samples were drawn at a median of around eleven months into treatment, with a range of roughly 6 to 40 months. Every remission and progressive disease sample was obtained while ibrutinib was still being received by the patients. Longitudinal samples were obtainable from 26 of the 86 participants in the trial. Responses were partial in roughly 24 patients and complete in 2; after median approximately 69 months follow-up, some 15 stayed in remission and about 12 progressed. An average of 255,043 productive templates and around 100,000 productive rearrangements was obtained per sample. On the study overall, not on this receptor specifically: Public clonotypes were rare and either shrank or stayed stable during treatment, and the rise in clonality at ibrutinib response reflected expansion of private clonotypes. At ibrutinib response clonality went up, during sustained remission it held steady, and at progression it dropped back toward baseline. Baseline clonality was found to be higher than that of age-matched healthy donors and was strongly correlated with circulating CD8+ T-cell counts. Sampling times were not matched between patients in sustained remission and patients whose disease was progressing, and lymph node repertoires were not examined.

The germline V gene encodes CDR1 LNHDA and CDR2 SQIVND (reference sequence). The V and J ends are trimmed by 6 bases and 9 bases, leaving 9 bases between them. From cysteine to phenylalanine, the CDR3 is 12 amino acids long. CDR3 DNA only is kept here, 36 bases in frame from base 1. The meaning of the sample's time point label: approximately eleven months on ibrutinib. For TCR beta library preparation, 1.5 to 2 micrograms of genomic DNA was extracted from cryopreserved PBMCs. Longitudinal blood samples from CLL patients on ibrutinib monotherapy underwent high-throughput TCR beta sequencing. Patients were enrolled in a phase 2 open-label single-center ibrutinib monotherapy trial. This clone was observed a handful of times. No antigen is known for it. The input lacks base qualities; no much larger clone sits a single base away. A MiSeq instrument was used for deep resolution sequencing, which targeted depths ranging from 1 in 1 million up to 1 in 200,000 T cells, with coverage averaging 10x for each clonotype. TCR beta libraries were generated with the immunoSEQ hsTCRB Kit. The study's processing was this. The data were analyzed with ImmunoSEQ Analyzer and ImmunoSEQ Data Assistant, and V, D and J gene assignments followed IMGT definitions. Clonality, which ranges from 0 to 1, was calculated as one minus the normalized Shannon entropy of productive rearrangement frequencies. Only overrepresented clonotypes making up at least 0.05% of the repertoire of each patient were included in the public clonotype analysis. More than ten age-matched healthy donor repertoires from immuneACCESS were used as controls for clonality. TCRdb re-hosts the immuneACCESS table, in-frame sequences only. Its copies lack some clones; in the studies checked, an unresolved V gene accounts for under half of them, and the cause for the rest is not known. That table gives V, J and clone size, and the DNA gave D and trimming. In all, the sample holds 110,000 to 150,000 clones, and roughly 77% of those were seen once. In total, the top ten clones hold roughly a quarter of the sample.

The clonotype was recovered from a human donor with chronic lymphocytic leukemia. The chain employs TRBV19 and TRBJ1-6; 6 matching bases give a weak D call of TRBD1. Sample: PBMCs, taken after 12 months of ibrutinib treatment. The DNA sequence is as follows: TGTGCCAGTAGAATACAGGGTTCACCCCTCCACTTT. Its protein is CASRIQGSPLHF.